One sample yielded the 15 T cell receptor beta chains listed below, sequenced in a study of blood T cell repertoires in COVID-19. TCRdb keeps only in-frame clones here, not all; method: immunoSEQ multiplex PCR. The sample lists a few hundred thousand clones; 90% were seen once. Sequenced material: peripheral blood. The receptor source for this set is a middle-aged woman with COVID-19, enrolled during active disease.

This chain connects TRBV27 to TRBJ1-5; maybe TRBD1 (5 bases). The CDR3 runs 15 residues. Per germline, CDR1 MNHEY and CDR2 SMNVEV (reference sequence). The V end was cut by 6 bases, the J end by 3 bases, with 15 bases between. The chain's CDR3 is CASRPWGTTNQPQHF. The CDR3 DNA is TGTGCCAGCAGGCCCTGGGGCACCACCAATCAGCCCCAGCATTTT.

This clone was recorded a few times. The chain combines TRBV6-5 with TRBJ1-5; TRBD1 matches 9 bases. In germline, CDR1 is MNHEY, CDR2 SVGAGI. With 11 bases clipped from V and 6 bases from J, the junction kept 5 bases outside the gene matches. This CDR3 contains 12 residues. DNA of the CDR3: TGTGCCGCTAGGACAGGGGCTCAGCCCCAGCATTTT. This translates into CAARTGAQPQHF.

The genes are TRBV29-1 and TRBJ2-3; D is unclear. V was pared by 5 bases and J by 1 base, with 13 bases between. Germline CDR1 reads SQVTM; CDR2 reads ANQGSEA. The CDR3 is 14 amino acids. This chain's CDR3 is CSVSGPTGTDTQYF. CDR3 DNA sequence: TGCAGCGTTTCAGGCCCCACAGGCACAGATACGCAGTATTTT.

As DNA, the CDR3 is TGTGCCTGGAGTGTAACAGCAGGGGCCTATGGCTACACCTTC. Its protein is CAWSVTAGAYGYTF. The chain has TRBV30 and TRBJ1-2; possible D gene TRBD1, 6 bases. Germline values: CDR1 GTSNPN, CDR2 SVGIG (reference sequence). This CDR3 is 14 amino acids long. Trimming pared 0 bases from V and 4 bases from J, leaving 12 bases between.

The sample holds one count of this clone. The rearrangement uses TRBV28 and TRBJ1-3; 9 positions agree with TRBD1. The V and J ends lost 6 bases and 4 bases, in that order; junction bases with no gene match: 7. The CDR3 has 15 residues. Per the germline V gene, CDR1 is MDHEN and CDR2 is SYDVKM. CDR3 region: CASRTRDRAGNTIYF. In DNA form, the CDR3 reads TGTGCCAGCAGGACCCGGGACAGGGCGGGAAACACCATATATTTT.

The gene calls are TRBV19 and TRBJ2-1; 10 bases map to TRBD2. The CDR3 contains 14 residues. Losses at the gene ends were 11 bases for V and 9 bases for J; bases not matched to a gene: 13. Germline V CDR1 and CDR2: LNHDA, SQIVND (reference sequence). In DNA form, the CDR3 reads TGTGCCGCTAAAAGGACTAGCGGCGGTGCTGAGCAGTTCTTC. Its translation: CAAKRTSGGAEQFF.

The CDR3 loop reads CASSQGGSGYEQYF. CDR3 in DNA: TGCGCCAGCAGCCAAGGAGGGAGTGGCTACGAGCAGTACTTC. V is TRBV4-1 and J is TRBJ2-7; tentatively, D is TRBD2 (5 bases). The CDR3 is made up of 14 amino acids. Looked up from germline, CDR1 is MGHRA and CDR2 is YSYEKL. The V gene lost 1 base and the J gene lost 3 bases, with 10 bases spanning the gap.

CDR3 loop: CASSLGTSGAFTDTQYF. DNA of the CDR3: TGTGCCAGCAGCCTTGGGACTAGCGGCGCGTTCACAGATACGCAGTATTTT. The chain couples TRBV7-6 to TRBJ2-3, with TRBD2 identical over 11 bases. Per the germline V gene, CDR1 is SGHVS and CDR2 is FNYEAQ. CDR3 length equals 17 residues. V shed 5 bases and J 2 bases; nucleotides not matched to a gene: 9.

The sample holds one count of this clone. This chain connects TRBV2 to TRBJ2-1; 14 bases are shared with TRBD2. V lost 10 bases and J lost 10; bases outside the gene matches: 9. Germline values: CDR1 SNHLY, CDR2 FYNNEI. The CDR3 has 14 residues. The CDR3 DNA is TGTGCCAAAAACCCTGGGACTAGCGGGAGAGAGCAGTTCTTC. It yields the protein CAKNPGTSGREQFF. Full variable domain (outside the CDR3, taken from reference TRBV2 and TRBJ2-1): EPEVTQTPSHQVTQMGQEVILRCVPISNHLYFYWYRQILGQKVEFLVSFYNNEISEKSEIFDDQFSVERPDGSNFTLKIRSTKLEDSAMYFCAKNPGTSGREQFFGPGTRLTVL.

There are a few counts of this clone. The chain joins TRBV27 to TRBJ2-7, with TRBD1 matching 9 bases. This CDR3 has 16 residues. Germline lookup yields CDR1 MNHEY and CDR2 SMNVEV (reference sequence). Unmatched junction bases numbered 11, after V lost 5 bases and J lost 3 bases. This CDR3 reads CASSPLGTGSHYEQYF. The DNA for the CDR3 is TGTGCCAGCAGTCCTCTCGGGACAGGGTCCCACTACGAGCAGTACTTC.

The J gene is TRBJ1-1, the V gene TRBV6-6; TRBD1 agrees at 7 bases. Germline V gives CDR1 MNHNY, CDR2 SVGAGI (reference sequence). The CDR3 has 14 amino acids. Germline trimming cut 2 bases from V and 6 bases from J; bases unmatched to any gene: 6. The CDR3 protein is CASSYMTGRAEAFF. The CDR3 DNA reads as TGTGCCAGCAGTTACATGACAGGGCGGGCTGAAGCTTTCTTT.

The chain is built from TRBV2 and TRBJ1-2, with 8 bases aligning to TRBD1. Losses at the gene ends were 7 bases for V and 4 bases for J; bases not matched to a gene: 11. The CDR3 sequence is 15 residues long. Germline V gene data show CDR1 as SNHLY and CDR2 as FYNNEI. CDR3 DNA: TGTGCCAGCACCCCGCGGTCAGGGGGCACCTATGGCTACACCTTC. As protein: CASTPRSGGTYGYTF.

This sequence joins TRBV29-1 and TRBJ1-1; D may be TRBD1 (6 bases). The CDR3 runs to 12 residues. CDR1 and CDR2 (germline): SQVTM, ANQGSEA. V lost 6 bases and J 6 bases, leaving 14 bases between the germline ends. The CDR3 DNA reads TGCAGCGTCGGGAGGGGGGTCTCTGAAGCTTTCTTT. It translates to CSVGRGVSEAFF.

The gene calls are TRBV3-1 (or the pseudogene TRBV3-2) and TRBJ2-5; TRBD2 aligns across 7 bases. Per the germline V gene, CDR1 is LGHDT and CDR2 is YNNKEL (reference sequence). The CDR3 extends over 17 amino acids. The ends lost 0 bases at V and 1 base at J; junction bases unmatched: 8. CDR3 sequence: CASSQDNRGDLQETQYF. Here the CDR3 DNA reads TGTGCCAGCAGCCAAGATAATCGGGGGGACCTCCAAGAGACCCAGTACTTC.

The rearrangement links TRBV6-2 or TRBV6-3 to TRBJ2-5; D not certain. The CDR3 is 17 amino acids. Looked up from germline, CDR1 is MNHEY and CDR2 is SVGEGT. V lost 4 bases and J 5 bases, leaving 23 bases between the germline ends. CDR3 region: CASSFANTVNPAETQYF. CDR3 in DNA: TGTGCCAGCAGTTTCGCGAATACAGTCAACCCCGCGGAGACCCAGTACTTC.